The 26 T cell receptor beta chains given below trace back to one sample, sequenced in a study of tumor and adjacent non-tumor tissue in lung cancer. A modified ARM-PCR protocol with three rounds of nested PCR amplified TCRbeta. TCRdb reprocessed the multiplex PCR reads via MiXCR and lists one record per CDR3 protein. Counted here are approximately 120,000 distinct CDR3 sequences, 60% to 80% occurring once; the ten biggest clones make up around 37%. This sample's RNA came from whole unsorted tissue. Sequenced: lung tumor tissue. The receptors come from a woman aged 60-70 years with non-small cell lung cancer.

This clonotype has a count of ten or more. This chain links TRBV6-5 with TRBJ1-2; tentatively, D is TRBD1 (5 bases). The V gene lost 5 bases and the J gene lost 3 bases, with 10 bases spanning the gap. Germline V gene lookup returns CDR1 MNHEY and CDR2 SVGAGI. The CDR3 loop spans 13 amino acids. CDR3 in DNA: TGTGCCAGCAGTCCCAGGGCCGACTATGGCTACACCTTC. Residues: CASSPRADYGYTF.

This clonotype was picked up many times. The rearrangement links TRBV5-6 to TRBJ2-7; TRBD1 matches 7 bases. Germline-derived CDR1 and CDR2 are SGHDT and YYEEEE. V dropped 4 bases and J dropped 4; count of bases not matched to a gene: 11. The CDR3 loop spans 15 amino acids. CDR3 in DNA: TGTGCCAGCAGCGGCGCCGGGACAGCCTATTACGAGCAGTACTTC. Residues: CASSGAGTAYYEQYF.

Of note for this clonotype: An end of the junction differs from the germline gene, which may be a read error. V usage is TRBV4-3 and J usage is TRBJ1-1; D is unclear. This CDR3 has 14 amino acids. The V gene's germline CDR1 is LGHNA and CDR2 YSLEER. The CDR3 DNA follows: TGCGCCAGCAGCCAAGGGGTCGAGTACACTGAAGCTATCTTT. Translated, it gives CASSQGVEYTEAIF.

A note on this clonotype: In this CDR3 the conserved last residue, phenylalanine or tryptophan, is missing, so a read error is likely. The chain carries TRBV12-3 or TRBV12-4 and TRBJ1-6; D possibly corresponds to TRBD1 (6 bases). Trimming removed 8 bases at V and 3 bases at J, with 23 bases between. This CDR3 contains 18 residues. CDR3 residues: CASCPASQGVLYNSPLHI. The CDR3 DNA follows: TGTGCCAGCTGCCCCGCATCACAGGGAGTACTCTATAATTCACCCCTCCACATT.

On this clonotype: A read error is possible here, since a much larger clone lies one base away. The chain is built from TRBV6-5 and TRBJ1-2, with 8 nucleotides matching TRBD1. There are 16 residues in the CDR3. Unmatched junction bases numbered 15, after V lost 4 bases and J lost 8 bases. CDR1 and CDR2 (germline): MNHEY, SVGAGI. Written as DNA, the CDR3 is TGTGCCAGCAGTTTCTCGTCACAGGGGGGGGTTAAGGGCTACACCTTC. Amino acid sequence: CASSFSSQGGVKGYTF.

The CDR3 coding sequence is TGTGCCAACAGCAGACCGGGCTTTGATAGAGAGCAGTACTTC. Protein: CANSRPGFDREQYF. V usage is TRBV28 and J usage is TRBJ2-7; unclear D gene. Trimming pared 10 bases from V and 7 bases from J, leaving 23 bases between. Germline CDR1 and CDR2: MDHEN and SYDVKM. This CDR3 has 14 residues.

This chain links TRBV11-2 with TRBJ1-1; 7 nucleotides agree with TRBD1. The CDR3 contains 16 residues. Germline CDR1 SGHAT, CDR2 FQNNGV. Losses at the gene ends were 6 bases for V and 1 base for J; bases not matched to a gene: 11. The CDR3 region is CASRRDSLKGNTEAFF. The CDR3 bases are TGTGCCAGCAGGCGGGACAGCCTTAAGGGGAACACTGAAGCTTTCTTT.

Concerning this clonotype itself: A much larger clone differs from this one at a single base, so this may be a read error. The chain has TRBV5-6 and TRBJ2-3; 12 bases agree with TRBD2. This CDR3 comprises 16 residues. Germline loops: CDR1 SGHDT, CDR2 YYEEEE. The CDR3 DNA is TGTGCCATCAGCAGTCCTCTAGCGGGGGGGCCGAATACGCAGTATTTT. This translates into CAISSPLAGGPNTQYF.

This clonotype has a handful of counts. Being one base from a much bigger clone, this may be a read error. This chain links TRBV7-2 with TRBJ2-3; TRBD2 matches 7 bases. The V gene's germline CDR1 is SGHTA and CDR2 FQGNSA. Germline trimming cut 7 bases from V and 11 bases from J; bases unmatched to any gene: 12. CDR3 length equals 13 residues. The CDR3 bases are TGTGCCAGCATCGGGGCGGGAGTGGGTATGCAGTATTTT. It specifies CASIGAGVGMQYF.

Turning to this clonotype: Germline is not matched at one junction end, which may reflect a read error. The chain has TRBV6-2 or TRBV6-3 and TRBJ1-4; D unresolved. In germline, CDR1 is MNHEY, CDR2 SVGEGT. The CDR3 sequence is 12 residues long. CDR3 residues: CVSSSSMEKLSF. CDR3 nucleotides: TGTGTCAGCAGTTCCTCGATGGAAAAACTGTCTTTT.

Comment on this clonotype: A much larger clonotype is one base distant, so this may be a read error. This chain connects TRBV6-6 to TRBJ1-1, with D uncertain. CDR3 size: 12 residues. Germline CDR1 and CDR2: MNHNY and SVGAGI (reference sequence). CDR3 residues: CTSSYSPPSAFF. The DNA for the CDR3 is TGTACCAGCAGTTACTCCCCCCCGTCCGCTTTCTTT.

This clonotype was seen repeatedly, ten times or more. This chain connects TRBV4-3 to TRBJ1-5, with D uncertain. This CDR3 contains 15 residues. Trimming left V 1 base short and J 3 bases short, with 10 bases between. The germline gives CDR1 LGHNA, CDR2 YSLEER. The CDR3 nucleotides are TGCGCCAGCAGCCAAGCTCTCCAGTTCAATCAGCCCCAGCATTTT. It specifies CASSQALQFNQPQHF.

Notes on this clonotype: This is likely a read error, given that the CDR3 carries no conserved phenylalanine or tryptophan at its end. The gene calls are TRBV6-2 or TRBV6-3 and TRBJ1-5; D assignment may be TRBD1 or TRBD2 (5 bases each). Near its end, the DNA agrees better with TRBJ2-3, so the J call may be wrong. This CDR3 is 14 amino acids long. The germline V gene has CDR1 MNHEY and CDR2 SVGEGT. DNA for the CDR3: TGTGCCAGCAGGGGTGGGGGAAAGGAGCAGCCCCAGTATTCT. This gives the protein CASRGGGKEQPQYS.

The chain uses TRBV28 and TRBJ1-2; D may be TRBD1 (5 bases). Per the germline V gene, CDR1 is MDHEN and CDR2 is SYDVKM. Trimming shortened V by 9 bases and J by 5 bases, and 13 bases separated the two germline ends. The CDR3 runs 12 residues. The CDR3 region has the DNA TGTGCCAGTAACCCCGACAGTTATGGCTACACCTTC. As protein: CASNPDSYGYTF.

V and J are TRBV11-2 and TRBJ1-2, with D possibly being TRBD1 (5 bases). The germline V and J ends were trimmed by 4 bases and 8 bases, with 14 bases remaining between them. CDR3 size: 13 residues. The V gene's germline CDR1 is SGHAT and CDR2 FQNNGV. The CDR3 DNA is TGTGCCAGCAGCTCGGACATGGATTGCGGCTACACCTTC. It specifies CASSSDMDCGYTF.

In the case of this clonotype: At one of its ends the junction is not consistent with the germline gene, which may arise from a read error. The chain carries TRBV4-3 and TRBJ2-3; TRBD1 is a possible D gene (6 bases). The CDR3 contains 17 residues. The V gene's germline CDR1 is LGHNA and CDR2 YSLEER. The CDR3 DNA sequence: TGCGCCAGCAGCCAAGATGCGGCAGTGCTGAGGACAGATTCGCAGTATTTT. Its translation: CASSQDAAVLRTDSQYF.

This chain joins TRBV5-6 and TRBJ2-1; a weak D match, TRBD2 (6 bases). CDR3 length equals 15 residues. Germline assignment: CDR1 SGHDT and CDR2 YYEEEE. With 4 bases removed from V and 5 bases from J, the gap between germline ends came to 16 bases. The CDR3 DNA is TGTGCCAGCAGCCGACTAGTGGGAGGACACAATGAGCAGTTCTTC. Encoded protein: CASSRLVGGHNEQFF. The full variable domain, completed using reference TRBV5-6 and TRBJ2-1, is DAGVTQSPTHLIKTRGQQVTLRCSPKSGHDTVSWYQQALGQGPQFIFQYYEEEERQRGNFPDRFSGHQFPNYSSELNVNALLLGDSALYLCASSRLVGGHNEQFFGPGTRLTVL.

The chain carries TRBV20-1 and TRBJ2-2, with D hard to call. V was trimmed by 1 base and J by 6 bases, leaving 12 bases between them. CDR1 is DFQATT, CDR2 SNEGSKA, per germline (reference sequence). The CDR3 consists of 14 residues. CDR3 nucleotide sequence: TGCAGTGCTAGAGGGAGAGGAGACGCCGGGGAGCTGTTTTTT. Amino acid sequence: CSARGRGDAGELFF.

The sample holds one count of this clonotype. This may arise from a read error, as a much more abundant clone is one base away. The CDR3 protein is CASSLQGTSSPLHF. The CDR3 DNA follows: TGTGCCAGCAGCCTACAGGGGACTAGTTCACCCCTCCACTTT. The chain is built from TRBV5-6 and TRBJ1-6; 7 positions match TRBD1. This CDR3 region has 14 residues. V shed 4 bases and J 9 bases; nucleotides not matched to a gene: 7. CDR1 is SGHDT, CDR2 YYEEEE, per germline. The variable domain in full, completed from reference TRBV5-6 and TRBJ1-6, reads DAGVTQSPTHLIKTRGQQVTLRCSPKSGHDTVSWYQQALGQGPQFIFQYYEEEERQRGNFPDRFSGHQFPNYSSELNVNALLLGDSALYLCASSLQGTSSPLHFGNGTRLTVT.

Turning to this clonotype: One junction end does not reproduce the germline sequence, and a read error may be involved. This sequence joins TRBV6-5 and TRBJ2-7, with TRBD2 matching over 7 bases. CDR1 is MNHEY and CDR2 is SVGAGI in the germline V gene. The CDR3 extends over 11 amino acids. The DNA of the CDR3 is TGTGCCAGCCCGGGGGGTGGCCTAGTTAACTTC. Its protein is CASPGGGLVNF.

This clonotype was found a few times. The chain uses TRBV5-1 and TRBJ1-1; possible D gene TRBD1, 6 bases. The V and J ends lost 5 bases and 2 bases respectively, with 13 bases between them. This CDR3 comprises 14 residues. Germline lookup yields CDR1 SGHRS and CDR2 YFSETQ. In nucleotides, the CDR3 is TGCGCCAGCAGTCCGACAGGTGGCAACACTGAAGCTTTCTTT. It encodes CASSPTGGNTEAFF.

With regard to this clonotype: The conserved phenylalanine or tryptophan normally closing the CDR3 is absent here, so this likely arose from a read error. The chain combines TRBV11-3 with TRBJ2-1; TRBD2 aligns across 12 bases. The V gene's germline CDR1 is SGHNT and CDR2 YENEEA. The CDR3 consists of 17 residues. Here the CDR3 reads CVSTLELTSGSHNEQFL. The CDR3 DNA is TGTGTCAGCACCTTAGAGTTGACTAGCGGGAGCCACAATGAACAGTTCTTA.

Note on this clonotype: The junction departs from the called germline gene at one end, perhaps through a read error. CDR3 loop: CAGGTGTQETQNF. CDR3 nucleotide sequence: TGTGCCGGCGGAACGGGGACCCAGGAGACCCAGAACTTC. The rearrangement uses TRBV10-3 and TRBJ2-5; D may be TRBD1 or TRBD2 (5 bases each). Germline V lookup: CDR1 ENHRY, CDR2 SYGVKD. CDR3 length: 13 residues.

A remark on this clonotype: One end of the junction fails to match germline, which may point to a read error. The chain has TRBV11-3 and TRBJ2-5; tentative D call: TRBD2 (6 bases). Germline V CDR1 and CDR2: SGHNT, YENEEA. The CDR3 covers 17 residues. CDR3 in DNA: TGTGCCAGCAACACCAAAGGTGGAGGGGTTTACCAAGATACCCAGTACTTC. This encodes CASNTKGGGVYQDTQYF. Drawing the rest from reference TRBV11-3 and TRBJ2-5, the complete variable domain is EAGVVQSPRYKIIEKKQPVAFWCNPISGHNTLYWYLQNLGQGPELLIRYENEEAVDDSQLPKDRFSAERLKGVDSTLKIQPAELGDSAVYLCASNTKGGGVYQDTQYFGPGTRLLVL.

Of note for this clonotype: A junction end diverges from the germline sequence, so it may reflect a read error. This sequence joins TRBV4-2 and TRBJ2-7, with TRBD2 matching over 13 bases. Germline CDR1 is LGHNA and CDR2 is YNFKEQ. CDR3 length: 16 amino acids. CDR3 protein: CASSQDGLAGAFEQYF. CDR3 sequence (DNA): TGTGCCAGCAGTCAAGATGGACTAGCGGGGGCATTCGAGCAGTACTTC.

Points on this clonotype: One end of the junction varies from germline; a read error may be responsible. The genes are TRBV6-2 or TRBV6-3 and TRBJ2-2; tentatively, D is TRBD2 (5 bases). This CDR3 spans 17 amino acids. The germline CDR1 and CDR2 sequences are MNHEY and SVGEGT. The CDR3 nucleotides read TGTGTTAGCAGTTACACCCAACATAGGGCCAACACCGGGGAACTGTTTTTT. It translates to CVSSYTQHRANTGELFF.